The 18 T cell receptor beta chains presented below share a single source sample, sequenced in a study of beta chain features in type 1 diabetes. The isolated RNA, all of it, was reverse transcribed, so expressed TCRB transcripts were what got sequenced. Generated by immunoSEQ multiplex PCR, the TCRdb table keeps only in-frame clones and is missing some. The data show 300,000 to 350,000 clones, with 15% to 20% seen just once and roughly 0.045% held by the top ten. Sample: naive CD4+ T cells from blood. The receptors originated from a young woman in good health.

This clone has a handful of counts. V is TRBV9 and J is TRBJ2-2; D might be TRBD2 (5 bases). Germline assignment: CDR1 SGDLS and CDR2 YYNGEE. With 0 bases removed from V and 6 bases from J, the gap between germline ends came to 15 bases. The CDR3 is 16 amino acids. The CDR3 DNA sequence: TGTGCCAGCAGCGTAGGAGGAGGACGAAGGTCCGGGGAGCTGTTTTTT. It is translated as CASSVGGGRRSGELFF.

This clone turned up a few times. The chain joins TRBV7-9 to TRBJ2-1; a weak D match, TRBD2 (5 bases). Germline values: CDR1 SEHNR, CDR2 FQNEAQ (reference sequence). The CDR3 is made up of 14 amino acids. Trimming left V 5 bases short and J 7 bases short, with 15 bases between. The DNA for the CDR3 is TGTGCCAGCAGCGACCCGAGGGCTGCTAATGAGCAGTTCTTC. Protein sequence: CASSDPRAANEQFF.

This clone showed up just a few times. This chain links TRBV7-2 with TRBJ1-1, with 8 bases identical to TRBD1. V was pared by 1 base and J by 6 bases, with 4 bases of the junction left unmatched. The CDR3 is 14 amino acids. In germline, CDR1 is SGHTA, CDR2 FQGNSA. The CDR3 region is CASSLDRGAPEAFF. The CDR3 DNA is TGTGCCAGCAGCTTAGACAGGGGGGCGCCTGAAGCTTTCTTT. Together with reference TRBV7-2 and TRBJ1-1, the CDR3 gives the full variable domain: GAGVSQSPSNKVTEKGKDVELRCDPISGHTALYWYRQSLGQGLEFLIYFQGNSAPDKSGLPSDRFSAERTGGSVSTLTIQRTQQEDSAVYLCASSLDRGAPEAFFGQGTRLTVV.

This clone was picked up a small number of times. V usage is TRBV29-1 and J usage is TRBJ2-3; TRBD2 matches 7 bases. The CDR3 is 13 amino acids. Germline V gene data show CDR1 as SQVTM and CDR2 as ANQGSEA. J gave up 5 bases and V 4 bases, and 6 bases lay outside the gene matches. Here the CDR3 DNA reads TGCAGCGTTGTTCCCGCTAGCGGAGATACGCAGTATTTT. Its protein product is CSVVPASGDTQYF.

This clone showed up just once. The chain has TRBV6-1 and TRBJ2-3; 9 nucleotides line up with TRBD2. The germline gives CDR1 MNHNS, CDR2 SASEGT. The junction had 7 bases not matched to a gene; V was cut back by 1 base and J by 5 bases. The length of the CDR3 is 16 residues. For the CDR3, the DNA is TGTGCCAGCAGTGAAGTTTACGCGGGAGGGAAAGATACGCAGTATTTT. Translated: CASSEVYAGGKDTQYF.

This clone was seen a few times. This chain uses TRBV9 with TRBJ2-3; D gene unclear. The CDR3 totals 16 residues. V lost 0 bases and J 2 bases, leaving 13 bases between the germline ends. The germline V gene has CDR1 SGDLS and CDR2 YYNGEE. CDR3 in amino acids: CASSVGLEFITDTQYF. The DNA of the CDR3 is TGTGCCAGCAGCGTAGGGTTGGAGTTCATCACAGATACGCAGTATTTT.

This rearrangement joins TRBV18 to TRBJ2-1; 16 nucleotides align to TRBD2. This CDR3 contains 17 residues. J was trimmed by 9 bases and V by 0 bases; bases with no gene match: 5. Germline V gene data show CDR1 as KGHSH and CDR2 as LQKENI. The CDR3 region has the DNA TGTGCCAGCTCACCACCGGGACTAGCGGGGGGGCTCGGTGAGCAGTTCTTC. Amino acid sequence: CASSPPGLAGGLGEQFF.

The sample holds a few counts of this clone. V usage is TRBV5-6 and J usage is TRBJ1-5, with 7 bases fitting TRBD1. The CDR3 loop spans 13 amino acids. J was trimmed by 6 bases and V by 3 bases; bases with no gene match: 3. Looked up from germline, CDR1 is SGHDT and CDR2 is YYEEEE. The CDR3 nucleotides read TGTGCCAGCAGCTCAGGGGGTGGTCAGCCCCAGCATTTT. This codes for CASSSGGGQPQHF.

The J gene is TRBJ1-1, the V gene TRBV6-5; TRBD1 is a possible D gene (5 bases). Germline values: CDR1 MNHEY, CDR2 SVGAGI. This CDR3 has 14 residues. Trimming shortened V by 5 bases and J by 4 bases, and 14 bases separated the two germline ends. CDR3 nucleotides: TGTGCCAGCAGTGACCAGGGCCGGAGCACTGAAGCTTTCTTT. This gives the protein CASSDQGRSTEAFF.

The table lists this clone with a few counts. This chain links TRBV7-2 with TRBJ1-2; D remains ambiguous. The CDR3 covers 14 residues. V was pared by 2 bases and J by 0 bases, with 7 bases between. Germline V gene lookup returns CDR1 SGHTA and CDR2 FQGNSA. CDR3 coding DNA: TGTGCCAGCAGCTTAACCAGGTCTAACTATGGCTACACCTTC. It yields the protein CASSLTRSNYGYTF.

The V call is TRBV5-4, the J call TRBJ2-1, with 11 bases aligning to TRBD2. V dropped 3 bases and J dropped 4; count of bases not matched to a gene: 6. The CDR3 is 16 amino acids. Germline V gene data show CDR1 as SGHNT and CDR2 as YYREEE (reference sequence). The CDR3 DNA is TGTGCCAGCAGCTCGCGGACTAGCGGGCTGTACAATGAGCAGTTCTTC. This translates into CASSSRTSGLYNEQFF.

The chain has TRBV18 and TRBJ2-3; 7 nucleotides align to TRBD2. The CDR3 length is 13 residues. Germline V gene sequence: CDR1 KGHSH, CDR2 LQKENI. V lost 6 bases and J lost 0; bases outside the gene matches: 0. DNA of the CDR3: TGTGCCAGCTCTAGCGGGAGCACAGATACGCAGTATTTT. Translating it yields CASSSGSTDTQYF.

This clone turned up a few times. The CDR3 coding sequence is TGTGCCAGCAGTTACTCTGTGACTAGCGGTTACAATGAGCAGTTCTTC. This encodes CASSYSVTSGYNEQFF. The chain carries TRBV6-5 and TRBJ2-1; 9 nucleotides match TRBD2. The germline V gene encodes CDR1 MNHEY and CDR2 SVGAGI. The trim removed 0 bases at V and 4 bases at J, leaving 4 bases unmatched. This CDR3 region has 16 residues.

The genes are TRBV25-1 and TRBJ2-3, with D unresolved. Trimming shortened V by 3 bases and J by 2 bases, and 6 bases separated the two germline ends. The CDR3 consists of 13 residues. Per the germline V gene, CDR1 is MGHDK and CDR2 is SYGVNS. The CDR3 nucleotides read TGTGCCAGCAGTGACCAGAACACAGATACGCAGTATTTT. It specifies CASSDQNTDTQYF. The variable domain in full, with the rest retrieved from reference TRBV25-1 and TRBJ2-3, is EADIYQTPRYLVIGTGKKITLECSQTMGHDKMYWYQQDPGMELHLIHYSYGVNSTEKGDLSSESTVSRIRTEHFPLTLESARPSHTSQYLCASSDQNTDTQYFGPGTRLTVL.

The CDR3 coding sequence is TGTGCCGGAGGTAGCGGGGTATCTCGGAAGACCCAGTACTTC. It specifies CAGGSGVSRKTQYF. This chain joins TRBV2 and TRBJ2-5; 8 bases are a match to TRBD2. Unmatched junction bases numbered 14, after V lost 11 bases and J lost 6 bases. The CDR3 runs to 14 residues. Germline CDR1 SNHLY, CDR2 FYNNEI.

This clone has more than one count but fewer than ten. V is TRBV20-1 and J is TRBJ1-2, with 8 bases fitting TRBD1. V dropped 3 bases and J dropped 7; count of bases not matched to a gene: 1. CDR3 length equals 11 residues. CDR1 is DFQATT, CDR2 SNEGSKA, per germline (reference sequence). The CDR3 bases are TGCAGTGCTAGCGGACAGGGTGGCTACACCTTC. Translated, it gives CSASGQGGYTF.

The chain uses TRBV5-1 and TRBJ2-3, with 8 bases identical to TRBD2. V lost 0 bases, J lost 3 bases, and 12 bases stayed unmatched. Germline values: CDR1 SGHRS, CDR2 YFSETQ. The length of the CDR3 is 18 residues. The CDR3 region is CASSLAVRAGDWTDTQYF. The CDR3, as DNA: TGCGCCAGCAGCTTGGCCGTCCGAGCGGGAGATTGGACAGATACGCAGTATTTT.

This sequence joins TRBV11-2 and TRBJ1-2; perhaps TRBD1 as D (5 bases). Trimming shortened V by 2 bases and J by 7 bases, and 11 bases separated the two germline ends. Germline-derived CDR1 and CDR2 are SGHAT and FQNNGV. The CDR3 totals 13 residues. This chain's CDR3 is CASSLNFQGGYTF. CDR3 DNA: TGTGCCAGCAGCTTAAACTTTCAGGGTGGCTACACCTTC.